This is a list of T cell receptor beta chains from one sample in a study of cytomegalovirus exposure and HLA in healthy donors. The repertoire was sequenced with immunoSEQ multiplex PCR; TCRdb's copy has only in-frame clones and lacks some. This table has more than 80,000 clones, 60% to 85% appearing once. The specimen sequenced was PBMCs. The receptors derive from a man aged 18-30 years in good health and CMV-seropositive. The conserved cysteine and the conserved F or W are not part of the CDR3 here. D genes are given only for firm matches.

len: 14
v_gene: TRBV4-1
d_gene: -
CDR3aa: ASSQEPPSGNQPQH

len: 14
v_gene: TRBV5-8
d_gene: -
CDR3aa: ASSLVTVLQNYGYT

len: 12
v_gene: TRBV15
d_gene: -
CDR3aa: ATSRDIGGYGYT

len: 15
v_gene: TRBV9
d_gene: TRBD2
CDR3aa: ASSASAGTSSYNEQF

len: 13
v_gene: TRBV6-1
d_gene: TRBD1
CDR3aa: ASSEGQGLNYGYT

len: 11
v_gene: TRBV27
d_gene: -
CDR3aa: AIGGSYAGELF

len: 14
v_gene: TRBV7-9
d_gene: -
CDR3aa: ASSNRGTRSSYEQY

len: 13
v_gene: TRBV4-1
d_gene: TRBD1
CDR3aa: ASSQGTGGLGEQY

len: 13
v_gene: TRBV10-3
d_gene: -
CDR3aa: AISESEGGNQPQH

len: 11
v_gene: TRBV6-5
d_gene: TRBD1
CDR3aa: ASSFYRGGELF

len: 13
v_gene: TRBV4-1
d_gene: TRBD1
CDR3aa: ASSQANRGLYEQY

len: 12
v_gene: TRBV27
d_gene: TRBD2
CDR3aa: ASSPGTSNGELF

len: 11
v_gene: TRBV25-1
d_gene: -
CDR3aa: ASESTRGYGYT

len: 11
v_gene: TRBV7-9
d_gene: -
CDR3aa: ASLARVGREQY

len: 12
v_gene: TRBV5-1
d_gene: -
CDR3aa: ASSPSDIFNEQF

len: 12
v_gene: TRBV5-6
d_gene: -
CDR3aa: ASSTGSPSYEQY

len: 12
v_gene: TRBV7-3
d_gene: -
CDR3aa: ASREQTVSTEAF

len: 12
v_gene: TRBV25-1
d_gene: TRBD2
CDR3aa: ASSTSGSSYEQY

len: 12
v_gene: TRBV15
d_gene: TRBD1
CDR3aa: ATSMDRAGGELF

len: 13
v_gene: TRBV18
d_gene: -
CDR3aa: ASSPGQGETGELF

len: 12
v_gene: TRBV10-1
d_gene: TRBD2
CDR3aa: ASAEGGPGETQY

len: 12
v_gene: TRBV6-5
d_gene: TRBD1
CDR3aa: ASRTYRGRTEAF

len: 16
v_gene: TRBV7-8
d_gene: TRBD1
CDR3aa: ASSSTGGADGGANVLT

len: 11
v_gene: TRBV28
d_gene: -
CDR3aa: ASSSGFADTQY